The 2 T cell receptor beta chains presented below share a single source sample, sequenced in a study of T cell responses to AZD1222 COVID-19 vaccine. Sequencing was performed with immunoSEQ multiplex PCR; in TCRdb, only in-frame clones are kept and a portion is missing. The table lists 60,000 to 85,000 clones, around 87% of them singletons. The source material was peripheral blood, sampled 28 days after the second AZD1222 dose. These TCRs come from an adult who received the AZD1222 COVID-19 vaccine.

This sequence joins TRBV29-1 and TRBJ1-1, with 10 positions matching TRBD1. This CDR3 is built from 16 residues. The V and J ends lost 2 bases and 7 bases, in that order; junction bases with no gene match: 13. Germline CDR1 is SQVTM and CDR2 is ANQGSEA. The CDR3 loop is CSVEKFTGTGDLEAFF. CDR3 in DNA: TGCAGCGTTGAAAAATTCACCGGGACAGGGGACCTTGAAGCTTTCTTT.

The CDR3 here is CASSLLVWVAMCWGYTF. CDR3 coding DNA: TGTGCCAGCAGCTTGCTGGTATGGGTCGCAATGTGTTGGGGCTACACCTTC. V is TRBV11-3 and J is TRBJ1-2; D ambiguous. Germline V gene sequence: CDR1 SGHNT, CDR2 YENEEA. V was clipped by 3 bases and J by 8 bases, with 25 bases between them. The CDR3 has 17 amino acids. The full variable domain, rest sourced from reference TRBV11-3 and TRBJ1-2, is EAGVVQSPRYKIIEKKQPVAFWCNPISGHNTLYWYLQNLGQGPELLIRYENEEAVDDSQLPKDRFSAERLKGVDSTLKIQPAELGDSAVYLCASSLLVWVAMCWGYTFGSGTRLTVV.